Included here is one TCR beta chain sequence, with context. Its antigen is as yet unknown. This entry comes from a study of T-cell memory formation after mild COVID-19. Overall study context: For the most part, TCR clusters were specific to one donor. Regarding the study as a whole: Day 37-peaking second-wave clones had unconfirmed SARS-CoV-2 specificity.

TCRdb reprocessed the 5' RACE reads with MiXCR, giving one entry per CDR3 protein. The table has under 550,000 distinct CDR3 sequences, over 15% seen once. Germline V CDR1 and CDR2: MNHNS, SASEGT. This CDR3 comprises 13 residues. Trimming took 3 bases from V and 4 from J; bases not matched to a gene: 2. The clonotype originates from a man between 18 and 35 years old who had mild COVID-19 (a few samples of this study predate the infection). Cell type and time point are not known. The chain links TRBV6-1 to TRBJ2-5; TRBD1 matches 7 bases. Sequenced sample: PBMCs or a T cell subset sorted from them (not recorded which). The DNA of the CDR3 is TGTGCCAGCAGTGACAGGGGGAGAGAGACCCAGTACTTC. It codes for CASSDRGRETQYF.